One sample yielded the 15 T cell receptor beta chains listed below, sequenced in a study of post-analysis software for immune sequencing data. Study observations and caveats: Higher frequency in patients than in controls was seen for five TRBV segments, with TRBV5-6, TRBV5-1 and TRBV20-1 among them.

Their antigens are not known. TCR beta libraries were prepared from cDNA with unique molecular identifiers. In TCRdb, the PCR reads were re-called with MiXCR into one record per CDR3 protein. There are hundreds of thousands of distinct CDR3 sequences in the sample; approximately 59% occur only once, and about 11% lies in the top ten. The sample comprised blood. These receptors all stem from a girl aged 2-10 years with multiple sclerosis.

V usage is TRBV6-1 and J usage is TRBJ1-5, with D hard to call. Trimming cost V 1 base and J 1 base, with 8 bases left between them. Germline values: CDR1 MNHNS, CDR2 SASEGT. The CDR3 has 15 residues. CDR3 protein: CASSEGGLSNQPQHF. The DNA of the CDR3 is TGTGCCAGCAGTGAAGGCGGTCTGAGCAATCAGCCCCAGCATTTT.

The chain recombines TRBV7-6 with TRBJ1-1; D gene ambiguous. The CDR3 runs to 13 residues. Trimming removed 3 bases from V and 4 bases from J, with 9 bases in between. Germline-derived CDR1 and CDR2 are SGHVS and FNYEAQ. Here the CDR3 reads CASSFFMGTEAFF. CDR3 nucleotides: TGTGCCAGCAGCTTCTTCATGGGCACTGAAGCTTTCTTT.

The genes are TRBV10-3 and TRBJ2-4; maybe TRBD1 (5 bases). The end of the DNA is better explained by TRBJ2-7, so the J call may be wrong. From germline, CDR1 is ENHRY and CDR2 SYGVKD. The CDR3 consists of 11 residues. The DNA for the CDR3 is TGTGCCATCAGTGGGGGCCACGAGCAGTACTTC. Translation gives CAISGGHEQYF.

The genes are TRBV20-1 and TRBJ2-3; D is perhaps TRBD2 (5 bases). Germline CDR1 and CDR2: DFQATT and SNEGSKA (reference sequence). Trimming removed 1 base at V and 5 bases at J, with 22 bases between. The CDR3 is 17 amino acids. This CDR3 reads CSARGLRVGQVLDTQYF. The CDR3 DNA follows: TGCAGTGCTAGAGGTTTGAGGGTCGGCCAGGTACTAGATACGCAGTATTTT.

In regard to this clonotype: At one end the junction does not follow the germline gene, possibly because of a read error. The gene calls are TRBV4-1 and TRBJ2-7, with a tentative D call TRBD1 (6 bases). Germline loops: CDR1 MGHRA, CDR2 YSYEKL. The CDR3 is 17 residues long. DNA of the CDR3: TGCGCCAGCAGCCAAGGCCCTGGGACATCGAGCACCCACGAGCAGCACTTC. Its translation: CASSQGPGTSSTHEQHF.

The chain recombines TRBV6-7 with TRBJ1-5, with 8 bases identical to TRBD1. TRBV6-7 belongs to the ORF category, with a function that is uncertain. The V segment lost 10 bases and the J segment 9 bases; nucleotides outside the gene matches: 8. CDR3 length: 12 amino acids. CDR3 residues: CAIQGDYRPQHF. As DNA, the CDR3 is TGTGCCATACAGGGGGACTATCGGCCCCAGCATTTT.

The chain couples TRBV29-1 to TRBJ2-1; D gene ambiguous. The germline V gene has CDR1 SQVTM and CDR2 ANQGSEA. The CDR3 is 10 residues long. V was cut by 4 bases and J by 9 bases, with 7 bases left in between. CDR3 amino acids: CSVGSVEQFF. DNA for the CDR3: TGCAGCGTTGGTTCGGTTGAGCAGTTCTTC.

This chain connects TRBV12-3 or TRBV12-4 to TRBJ2-1, with 8 bases that match TRBD2. Unmatched junction bases numbered 10, after V lost 6 bases and J lost 9 bases. This CDR3 is 14 amino acids long. CDR3 DNA: TGTGCCAGCAGCGCACTAGCGGCCGTGGGTGAGCAGTTCTTC. It is translated as CASSALAAVGEQFF.

This chain connects TRBV19 to TRBJ1-2; no clear D. This CDR3 is built from 15 residues. V was clipped by 5 bases and J by 0 bases, with 13 bases between them. The germline CDR1 and CDR2 sequences are LNHDA and SQIVND (reference sequence). CDR3 in amino acids: CASSPQLGANYGYTF. As DNA, the CDR3 is TGTGCCAGTAGTCCGCAGCTTGGAGCTAACTATGGCTACACCTTC.

This clonotype was recorded a few times. CDR3 in DNA: TGTGCCAGCGTGGGATGGTCGGGGTATGGCTACACCTTC. As protein: CASVGWSGYGYTF. This chain joins TRBV6-5 and TRBJ1-2, with D unresolved. V lost 8 bases and J lost 5, with 15 bases in between. Germline V gene lookup returns CDR1 MNHEY and CDR2 SVGAGI. CDR3 length equals 13 residues.

The chain combines TRBV20-1 with TRBJ2-4; no reliable D call. CDR1 is DFQATT, CDR2 SNEGSKA, per germline (reference sequence). The CDR3 contains 16 residues. The V gene lost 4 bases and the J gene lost 0 bases, with 16 bases spanning the gap. The CDR3 loop reads CSATVETRRAKNIQYF. CDR3 nucleotides: TGCAGTGCTACCGTCGAGACGCGAAGAGCCAAAAACATTCAGTACTTC.

This chain joins TRBV10-1 and TRBJ2-5; D might be TRBD1 or TRBD2, each matching 5 bases. Trimming stripped 5 bases from V and 5 bases from J, with 12 bases between. The CDR3 has 13 residues. Germline-derived CDR1 and CDR2 are WNHNN and SYGVQD (reference sequence). The CDR3 loop reads CASSPGPLETQYF. CDR3 DNA sequence: TGCGCCAGCAGTCCGGGACCCCTGGAGACCCAGTACTTC.

The genes are TRBV7-2 and TRBJ2-5; either TRBD1 or TRBD2 may supply D (6 bases each). The CDR3 extends over 13 amino acids. From germline, CDR1 is SGHTA and CDR2 FQGNSA. V was pared by 7 bases and J by 5 bases, with 14 bases between. CDR3 loop: CASNYRGVETQYF. The CDR3 nucleotides read TGTGCCAGCAATTATAGGGGGGTCGAGACCCAGTACTTC.

The chain combines TRBV11-2 with TRBJ2-5, with D possibly matching TRBD1 (5 bases). The CDR3 has 15 amino acids. Trimming removed 5 bases from V and 4 bases from J, with 17 bases in between. CDR1 and CDR2 from the germline V gene are SGHAT and FQNNGV. The DNA for the CDR3 is TGTGCCAGCAGCACCTCGACAGTTGTGGCAGAGACCCAGTACTTC. Amino acid sequence: CASSTSTVVAETQYF.

CDR3 coding DNA: TGCAGTGCTAGGGGGGAGCGCGGCGGCGAGCAGTACTTC. Encoded protein: CSARGERGGEQYF. This chain connects TRBV20-1 to TRBJ2-7, with D perhaps assigned TRBD1 or TRBD2 (5 bases each). There are 13 residues in the CDR3. Looked up from germline, CDR1 is DFQATT and CDR2 is SNEGSKA (reference sequence). Trimming cost V 3 bases and J 6 bases, with 15 bases left between them.